This T cell receptor (beta chain) was observed in a study of OX40 agonist ivuxolimab in advanced cancers. Study-level findings and limits: The study found that CD8+ T cells averaged more expanded clones than CD4+.

V lost 3 bases, J lost 2 bases, and 28 bases lay in between. This CDR3 comprises 20 residues. The germline gives CDR1 LNHDA, CDR2 SQIVND (reference sequence). Libraries were prepared by immunoSEQ multiplex PCR; TCRdb keeps only in-frame clonotypes and omits some of them. This table holds some 85,000 clones, more than 75% found once. As to this clone: The antigen remains unidentified.

The source is an adult with an advanced solid tumor such as melanoma, head and neck, liver or kidney cancer. V is TRBV19 and J is TRBJ1-2; perhaps TRBD1 as D (5 bases). Sequences were derived from CD4+ or CD8+ T cells sorted from blood, sampled in a trial of the OX40 agonist ivuxolimab. CDR3 nucleotides: TGTGCCAGTAGTATGTCCCCAAGCAGTGGGGCCGTGGGAAGAAACTATGGCTACACCTTC. This gives the protein CASSMSPSSGAVGRNYGYTF.